This TCR beta chain was sequenced during a study of T cells in Graves' hyperthyroidism and ophthalmopathy. RNA transcripts yielded amplified TCR beta CDR3 regions. First-round RT-PCR of the TCR CDR3 relied on the HTBI primer set. One entry per CDR3 protein, called by TCRdb with MiXCR from the multiplex PCR reads. The sample consists of about 260,000 distinct CDR3 sequences, about 20% of them appearing once. Germline V lookup: CDR1 SGHRS, CDR2 YFSETQ. The CDR3 sequence is 15 residues long. V was cut by 2 bases and J by 0 bases, with 9 bases left in between. This clonotype was sampled from a man younger than 40 with Graves' ophthalmopathy. Source material: blood. The chain has TRBV5-1 and TRBJ1-3, with no clear D. Here the CDR3 reads CASSLDNFSGNTIYF. For the CDR3, the DNA is TGCGCCAGCAGCTTAGACAACTTCTCTGGAAACACCATATATTTT.